Sequencing of this T cell receptor beta chain was carried out in a study of shared clonotypes between healthy human individuals. Positive CCR7 selection of CD45RO-negative cells yielded the naive CD8 cells, and terminally differentiated effector memory CD45RA+ cells were excluded. Using immunoSEQ multiplex PCR, the repertoire was profiled, and TCRdb retains in-frame clones only, with some absent. This repertoire shows about 2 million clones, about 95% found once; its top ten account for about 1.1%. The CDR3 extends over 15 amino acids. V shed 4 bases and J 5 bases; nucleotides not matched to a gene: 4. Germline CDR1 reads MGHRA; CDR2 reads YSYEKL.

The rearrangement uses TRBV4-1 and TRBJ2-3, with TRBD2 matching 12 bases. Sequencing used naive CD8+ T cells sorted from blood. The TCR comes from a man between 18 and 29 years old in good health. The CDR3 spells CASSLTSGGIDTQYF. CDR3 nucleotide sequence: TGCGCCAGCAGCCTGACTAGCGGGGGTATAGATACGCAGTATTTT.